This note documents a single T cell receptor (beta chain) sequence. The antigen remains undetermined. The data stem from a study of T-cell memory formation after mild COVID-19. Study-level findings and limits: Cross-reactive memory apparently joined, as some responding clones appeared in pre-infection memory. Among contracting clones, CD4+ were mainly CM/EM and CD8+ enriched in EMRA.

MiXCR, run by TCRdb on the 5' RACE reads, gives a single entry per CDR3 protein. The sample carries fewer than 350,000 distinct CDR3 sequences, 8% to 9% recorded once. This CDR3 region has 13 residues. This receptor was obtained from a man aged 18-30 years who had mild COVID-19 (a few samples of this study predate the infection). Cell type and time point are not known. This chain uses TRBV21-1 with TRBJ2-7. TRBV21-1 is a documented pseudogene. The sequencing input was PBMCs or a T cell subset sorted from them (not recorded which). CDR3 residues: CASSKVNSYEQYF. The CDR3 DNA sequence: TGTGCCAGCAGCAAAGTCAACTCCTACGAGCAGTACTTC.